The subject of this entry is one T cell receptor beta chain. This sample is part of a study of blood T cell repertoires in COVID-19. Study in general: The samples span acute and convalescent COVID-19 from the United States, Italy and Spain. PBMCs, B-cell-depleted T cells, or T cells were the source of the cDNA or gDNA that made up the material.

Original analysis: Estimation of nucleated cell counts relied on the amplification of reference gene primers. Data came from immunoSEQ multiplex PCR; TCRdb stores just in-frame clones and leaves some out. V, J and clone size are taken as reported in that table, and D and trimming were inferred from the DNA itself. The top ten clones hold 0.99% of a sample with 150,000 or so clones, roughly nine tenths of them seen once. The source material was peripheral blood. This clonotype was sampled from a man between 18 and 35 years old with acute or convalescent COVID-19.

The CDR3 loop is CASSLRGGGETQYF. CDR3 in DNA: TGTGCCAGCTCACTCCGGGGGGGCGGCGAGACCCAGTACTTC. This chain joins TRBV18 and TRBJ2-5, with TRBD2 matching over 8 bases. The V and J ends lost 4 bases and 5 bases, in that order; junction bases with no gene match: 6. The CDR3 runs 14 residues. Germline CDR1 and CDR2: KGHSH and LQKENI.